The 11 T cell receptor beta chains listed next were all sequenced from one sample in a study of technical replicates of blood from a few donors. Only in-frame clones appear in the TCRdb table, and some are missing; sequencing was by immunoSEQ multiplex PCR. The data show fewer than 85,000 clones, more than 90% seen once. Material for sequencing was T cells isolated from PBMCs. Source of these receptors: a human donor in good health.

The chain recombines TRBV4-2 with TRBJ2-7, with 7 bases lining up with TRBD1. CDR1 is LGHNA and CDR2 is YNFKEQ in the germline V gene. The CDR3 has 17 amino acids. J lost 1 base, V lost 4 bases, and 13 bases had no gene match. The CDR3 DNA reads TGTGCCAGCAGCCCAGCCCCAGGGACAGTGTCTTCCTACGAGCAGTACTTC. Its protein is CASSPAPGTVSSYEQYF.

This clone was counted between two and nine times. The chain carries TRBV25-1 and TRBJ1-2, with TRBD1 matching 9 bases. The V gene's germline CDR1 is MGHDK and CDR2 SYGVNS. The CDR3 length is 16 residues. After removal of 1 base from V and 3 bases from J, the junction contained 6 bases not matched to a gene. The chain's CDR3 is CASSESAGQGHYGYTF. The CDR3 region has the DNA TGTGCCAGCAGTGAATCTGCGGGACAGGGCCACTATGGCTACACCTTC.

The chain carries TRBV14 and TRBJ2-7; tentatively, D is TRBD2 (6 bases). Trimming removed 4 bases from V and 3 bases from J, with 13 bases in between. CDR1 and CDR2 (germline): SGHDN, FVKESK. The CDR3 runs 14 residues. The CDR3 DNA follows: TGTGCCAGCAGCCCGGGACTTCTGGGCTACGAGCAGTACTTC. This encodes CASSPGLLGYEQYF.

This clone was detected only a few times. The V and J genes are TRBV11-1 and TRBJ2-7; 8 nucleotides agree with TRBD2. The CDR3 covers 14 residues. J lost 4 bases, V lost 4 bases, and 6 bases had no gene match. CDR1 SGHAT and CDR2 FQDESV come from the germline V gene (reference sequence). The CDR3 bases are TGTGCCAGCAGCTCAGCGGGAGCTTTGTACGAGCAGTACTTC. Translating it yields CASSSAGALYEQYF.

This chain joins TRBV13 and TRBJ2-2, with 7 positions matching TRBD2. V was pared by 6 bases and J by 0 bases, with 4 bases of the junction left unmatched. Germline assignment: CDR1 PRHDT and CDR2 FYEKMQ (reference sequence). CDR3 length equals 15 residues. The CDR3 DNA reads TGTGCCAGCAGACAAGGACTAGCGAACACCGGGGAGCTGTTTTTT. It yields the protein CASRQGLANTGELFF.

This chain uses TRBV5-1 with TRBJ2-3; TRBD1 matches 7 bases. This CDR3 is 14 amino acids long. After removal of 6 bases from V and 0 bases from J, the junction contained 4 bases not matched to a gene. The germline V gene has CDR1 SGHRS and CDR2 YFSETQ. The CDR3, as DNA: TGCGCCAGCACAAGGGGGCAAAGCACAGATACGCAGTATTTT. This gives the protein CASTRGQSTDTQYF. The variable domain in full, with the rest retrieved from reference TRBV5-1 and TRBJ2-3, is KAGVTQTPRYLIKTRGQQVTLSCSPISGHRSVSWYQQTPGQGLQFLFEYFSETQRNKGNFPGRFSGRQFSNSRSEMNVSTLELGDSALYLCASTRGQSTDTQYFGPGTRLTVL.

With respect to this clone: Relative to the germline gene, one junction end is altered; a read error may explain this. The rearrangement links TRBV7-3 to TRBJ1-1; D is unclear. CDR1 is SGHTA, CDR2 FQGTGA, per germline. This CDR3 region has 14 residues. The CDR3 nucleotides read TGTGCCAGCAGCCTAACCGCGGTCAACACTGAAGCTTTCTTT. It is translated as CASSLTAVNTEAFF.

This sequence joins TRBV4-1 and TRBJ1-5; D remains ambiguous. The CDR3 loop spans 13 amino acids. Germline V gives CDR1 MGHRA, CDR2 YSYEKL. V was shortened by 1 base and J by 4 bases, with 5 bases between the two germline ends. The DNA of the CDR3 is TGCGCCAGCAGCCAAGCCCTGAATCAGCCCCAGCATTTT. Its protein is CASSQALNQPQHF.

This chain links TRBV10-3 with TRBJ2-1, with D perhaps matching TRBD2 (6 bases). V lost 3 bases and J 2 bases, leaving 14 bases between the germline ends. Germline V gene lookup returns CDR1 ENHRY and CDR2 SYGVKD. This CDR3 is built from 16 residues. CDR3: CAISDGSGATYNEQFF. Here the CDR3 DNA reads TGTGCCATCAGTGACGGATCGGGAGCTACCTACAATGAGCAGTTCTTC.

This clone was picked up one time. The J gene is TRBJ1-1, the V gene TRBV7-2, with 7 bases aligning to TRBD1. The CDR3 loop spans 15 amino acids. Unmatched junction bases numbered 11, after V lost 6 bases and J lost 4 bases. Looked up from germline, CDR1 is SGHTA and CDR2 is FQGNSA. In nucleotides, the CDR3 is TGTGCCAGCAGAGGTTTAAACAGGGGAACCACTGAAGCTTTCTTT. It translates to CASRGLNRGTTEAFF.

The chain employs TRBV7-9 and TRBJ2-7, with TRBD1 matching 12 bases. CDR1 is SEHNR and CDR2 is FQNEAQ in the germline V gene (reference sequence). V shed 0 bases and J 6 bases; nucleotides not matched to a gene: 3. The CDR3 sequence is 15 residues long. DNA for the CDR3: TGTGCCAGCAGCTTAGCGGGGGACAGGGGGCTCGAGCAGTACTTC. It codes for CASSLAGDRGLEQYF.